These T cell receptor beta chains were read from a single sample in a study of persistence of HIV-infected CD4 T cells. The data were produced by immunoSEQ multiplex PCR, yet TCRdb's version contains in-frame clones alone and is incomplete. This sample yields some 40,000 clones, of which approximately 87% are seen a single time; about 5% belongs to the top ten. No antigen has been identified for these receptors. The sample was cultured CD4+ T cells from PBMCs, taken from a patient who received antiretroviral therapy. Source of these receptors: an adult with HIV. The donor label of this sample is uncertain. Each CDR3 is given with its conserved first and last residue. D genes are given only for firm matches.

V,D,J,CDR3
TRBV5-1,NA,TRBJ2-2,CASSSGGINTGELFF
TRBV6-6,NA,TRBJ1-3,CASMGQGLSNTIYF
TRBV9,NA,TRBJ2-4,CASGSEGHIQYF
TRBV6-9,NA,TRBJ1-1,CASSSPEAFF
TRBV5-1,NA,TRBJ2-7,CASSLGQVNEQYF
TRBV14,NA,TRBJ2-2,CASSQQITGELFF
TRBV7-9,TRBD2,TRBJ2-2,CASSGGLAGENTGELFF
TRBV19,NA,TRBJ1-6,CASSIRGSDSPLHF
TRBV19,NA,TRBJ1-2,CASSIAGTGLYGYTF
TRBV6-5,TRBD1,TRBJ1-4,CASRGTATNEKLFF
TRBV10-2,TRBD1,TRBJ1-6,CASGTGGRSPLHF
TRBV7-2,NA,TRBJ2-1,CASSRRALPYNEQFF
TRBV12-5,NA,TRBJ2-7,CASGREAGSYEQYF
TRBV10-3,TRBD1,TRBJ1-6,CAISEWTGVDSPLHF
TRBV7-3,NA,TRBJ2-2,CASSLTNPTGELFF
TRBV28,TRBD2,TRBJ2-5,CASSLVSSGGARETQYF
TRBV3-1/TRBV3-2,NA,TRBJ2-2,CASSRWGSTGELFF
TRBV18,TRBD1,TRBJ1-2,CASSPPGTGYGYTF
TRBV6-5,NA,TRBJ1-1,CASSYSGGQTEAFF
TRBV6-5,TRBD1,TRBJ2-3,CASSIQGAGDTQYF
TRBV5-1,NA,TRBJ2-3,CASSLAGGTDTQYF
TRBV14,TRBD2,TRBJ2-2,CASSQGLAFTGELFF
TRBV18,NA,TRBJ2-2,CASSLLTENTGELFF
TRBV18,TRBD2,TRBJ2-3,CASSPVLAGGDTDTQYF
TRBV5-4,NA,TRBJ1-3,CASSSYSEGSGNTIYF
TRBV4-1,TRBD2,TRBJ2-1,CASSQDWGAAGGFNEQFF
TRBV4-1,NA,TRBJ2-4,CASRRELAKNIQYF
TRBV5-8,NA,TRBJ2-2,CASSSYGNPNTGELFF
TRBV7-4,TRBD2,TRBJ2-3,CASRPGLAVGDTQYF
TRBV24-1,NA,TRBJ2-7,CATSDPSRGFYEQYF
TRBV12-3/TRBV12-4,TRBD1,TRBJ1-1,CASTMGQGRSAFF
TRBV5-1,NA,TRBJ2-3,CASSDSKTQYF
TRBV10-3,TRBD2,TRBJ2-1,CAIRGSGGPGEQFF
TRBV28,TRBD2,TRBJ2-7,CASKGLAGGREQYF
TRBV6-5,TRBD2,TRBJ2-2,CASSPRWGGWELFF
TRBV5-4,TRBD1,TRBJ1-1,CASSFDRGNTEAFF
TRBV2,TRBD1,TRBJ1-4,CASWYQGVNEKLFF
TRBV5-4,NA,TRBJ1-1,CASGWGNTEAFF
TRBV15,NA,TRBJ2-7,CATSQPQGYEQYF
TRBV11-3,NA,TRBJ2-2,CASSGTAANTGELFF
TRBV18,TRBD2,TRBJ2-3,CASSPLGSGVSTDTQYF
TRBV10-3,TRBD2,TRBJ2-3,CAISLSGGAGNTQYF
TRBV20-1,NA,TRBJ1-2,CSASFLYGYTF
TRBV4-1,NA,TRBJ1-2,CASSPGRNYGYTF